This T cell receptor (beta chain) appears in the sequencing data of a study of neurological immune-mediated disorders. The sample's time point: longitudinal time-point 1 (baseline). PBMCs stored at -80 C, numbering 2 million, were the origin of the unsorted libraries. This CDR3 is 14 amino acids long. V was cut by 1 base and J by 3 bases, with 10 bases left in between. Germline V gives CDR1 SEHNR, CDR2 FQNEAQ (reference sequence). This clonotype showed up many times. The cDNA was synthesized by 5'RACE incorporating 10-nucleotide random UMIs. Each CDR3 protein gets one entry after TCRdb re-called the 5' RACE reads with MiXCR. The repertoire holds 55,000 to 80,000 distinct CDR3 sequences, with roughly 13% as singletons.

This receptor was taken from a female donor with HTLV-1-associated myelopathy (HAM/TSP). The specimen was PBMCs. The V gene is TRBV7-9, the J gene TRBJ2-7, with D uncertain. The CDR3 region has the DNA TGTGCCAGCAGCTTAGAGAGCAGGAACTACGAGCAGTACTTC. Amino acid sequence: CASSLESRNYEQYF. The full variable domain, its missing parts supplied by reference TRBV7-9 and TRBJ2-7, is DTGVSQNPRHKITKRGQNVTFRCDPISEHNRLYWYRQTLGQGPEFLTYFQNEAQLEKSRLLSDRFSAERPKGSFSTLEIQRTEQGDSAMYLCASSLESRNYEQYFGPGTRLTVT.